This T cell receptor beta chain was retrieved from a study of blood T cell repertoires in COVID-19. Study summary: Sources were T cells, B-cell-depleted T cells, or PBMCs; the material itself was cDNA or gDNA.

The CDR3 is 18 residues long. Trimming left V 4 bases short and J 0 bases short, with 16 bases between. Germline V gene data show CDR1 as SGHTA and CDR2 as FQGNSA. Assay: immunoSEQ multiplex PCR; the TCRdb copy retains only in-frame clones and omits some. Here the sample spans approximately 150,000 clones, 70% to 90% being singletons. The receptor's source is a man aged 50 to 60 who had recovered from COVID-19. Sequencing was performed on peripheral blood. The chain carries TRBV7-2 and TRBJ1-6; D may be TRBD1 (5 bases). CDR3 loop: CASSSGTFFSSYNSPLHF. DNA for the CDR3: TGTGCCAGCAGCTCCGGGACTTTCTTCAGCTCCTATAATTCACCCCTCCACTTT.